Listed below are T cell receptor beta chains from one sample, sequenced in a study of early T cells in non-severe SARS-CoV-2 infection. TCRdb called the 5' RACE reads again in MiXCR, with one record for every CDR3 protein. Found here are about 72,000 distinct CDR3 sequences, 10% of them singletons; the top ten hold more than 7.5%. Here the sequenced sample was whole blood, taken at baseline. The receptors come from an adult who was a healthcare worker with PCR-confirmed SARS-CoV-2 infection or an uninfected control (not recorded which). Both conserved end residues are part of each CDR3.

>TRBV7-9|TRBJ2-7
CASSSWSYEQYF
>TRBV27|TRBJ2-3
CASSPWTSGTDTQYF
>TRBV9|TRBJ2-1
CASSVGAGGGNEQFF
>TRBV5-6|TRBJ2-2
CASSPEPGLAVKNTGELFF
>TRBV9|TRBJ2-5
CASSVGGFEGNWKETQYF
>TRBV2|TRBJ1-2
CASRADRGTPNYGYTF
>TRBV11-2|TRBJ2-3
CASSFRGSGGDTQYF
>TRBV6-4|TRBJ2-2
CASSPPGTGYSPGSCFF
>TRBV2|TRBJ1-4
CASDGSRWGPDEKLFF
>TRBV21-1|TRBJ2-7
CASSKGQGYEQYF
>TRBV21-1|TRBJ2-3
CASTFRGGQATDTQYF
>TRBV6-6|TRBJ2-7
CASGRVRGEQYF
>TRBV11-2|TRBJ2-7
CASSLFREAYEQYF
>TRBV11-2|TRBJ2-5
CASSSHETQYF
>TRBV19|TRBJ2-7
CASSRQAESPYEQYF
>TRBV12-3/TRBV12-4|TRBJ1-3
CATQFSENTIYF